The present TCR beta chain was sequenced within a study of blood T cell repertoires in COVID-19. Overall study context: The United States, Italy and Spain supplied acute and convalescent COVID-19 samples.

Germline loops: CDR1 MNHEY, CDR2 SVGAGI. The CDR3 consists of 14 residues. Trimming cost V 6 bases and J 1 base; bases outside gene matches: 3. Recovery among Cohort 3 donors was established by two negative PCRs, clearance, or symptom resolution. Assay: immunoSEQ multiplex PCR; the TCRdb copy retains only in-frame clones and omits some. The table records 250,000 to 400,000 clones, 87% of them present only once. The clonotype originates from a young woman who had recovered from COVID-19. The sample taken for sequencing was PBMCs or T cells enriched from blood (not recorded which). The V and J genes are TRBV6-5 and TRBJ1-5, with TRBD1 matching 7 bases. CDR3 in amino acids: CASREGASNQPQHF. In DNA form, the CDR3 reads TGTGCCAGCAGAGAGGGGGCCAGCAATCAGCCCCAGCATTTT.